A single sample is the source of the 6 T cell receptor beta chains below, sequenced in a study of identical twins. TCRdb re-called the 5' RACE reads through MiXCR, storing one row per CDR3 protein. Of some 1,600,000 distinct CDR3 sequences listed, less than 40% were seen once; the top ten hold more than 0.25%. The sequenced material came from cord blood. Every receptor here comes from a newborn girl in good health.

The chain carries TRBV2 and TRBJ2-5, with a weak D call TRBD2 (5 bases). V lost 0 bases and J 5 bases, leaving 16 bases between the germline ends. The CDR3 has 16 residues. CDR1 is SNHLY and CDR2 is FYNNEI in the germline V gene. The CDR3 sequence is CASSEALRGGSETQYF. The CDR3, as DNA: TGTGCCAGCAGTGAAGCGCTTCGGGGTGGTAGTGAGACCCAGTACTTC.

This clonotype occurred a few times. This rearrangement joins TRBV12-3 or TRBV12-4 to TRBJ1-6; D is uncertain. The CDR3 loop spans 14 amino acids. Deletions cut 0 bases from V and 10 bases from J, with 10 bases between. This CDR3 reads CASSLAGRASPLHF. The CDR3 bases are TGTGCCAGCAGTTTAGCGGGGAGGGCGTCACCCCTCCACTTT.

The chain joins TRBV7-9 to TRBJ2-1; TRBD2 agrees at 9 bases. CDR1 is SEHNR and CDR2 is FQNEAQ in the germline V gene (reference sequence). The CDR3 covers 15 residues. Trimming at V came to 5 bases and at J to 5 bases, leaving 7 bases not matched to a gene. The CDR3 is CASSPIIAGDNEQFF. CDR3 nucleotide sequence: TGTGCCAGCAGCCCTATTATAGCGGGAGACAATGAGCAGTTCTTC.

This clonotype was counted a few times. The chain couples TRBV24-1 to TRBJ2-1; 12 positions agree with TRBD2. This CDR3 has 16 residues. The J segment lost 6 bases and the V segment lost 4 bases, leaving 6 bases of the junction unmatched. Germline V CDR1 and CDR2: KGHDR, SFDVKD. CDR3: CATSEPGLAGPNEQFF. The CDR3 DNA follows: TGTGCCACCAGTGAGCCCGGACTAGCGGGACCCAATGAGCAGTTCTTC.

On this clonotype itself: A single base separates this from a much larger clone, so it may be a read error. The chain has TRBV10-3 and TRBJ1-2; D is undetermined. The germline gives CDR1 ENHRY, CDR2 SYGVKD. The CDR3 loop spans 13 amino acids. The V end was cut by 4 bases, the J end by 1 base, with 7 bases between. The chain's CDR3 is CAISGRNNYGYTF. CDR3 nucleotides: TGTGCCATCAGTGGGCGGAATAACTATGGCTACACCTTC.

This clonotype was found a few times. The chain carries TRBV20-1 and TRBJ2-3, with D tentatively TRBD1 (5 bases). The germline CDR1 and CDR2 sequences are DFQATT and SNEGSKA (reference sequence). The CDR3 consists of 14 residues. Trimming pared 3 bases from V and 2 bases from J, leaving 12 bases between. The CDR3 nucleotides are TGCAGTGCTAGTGCAGGGTGGAACACAGATACGCAGTATTTT. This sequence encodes CSASAGWNTDTQYF.